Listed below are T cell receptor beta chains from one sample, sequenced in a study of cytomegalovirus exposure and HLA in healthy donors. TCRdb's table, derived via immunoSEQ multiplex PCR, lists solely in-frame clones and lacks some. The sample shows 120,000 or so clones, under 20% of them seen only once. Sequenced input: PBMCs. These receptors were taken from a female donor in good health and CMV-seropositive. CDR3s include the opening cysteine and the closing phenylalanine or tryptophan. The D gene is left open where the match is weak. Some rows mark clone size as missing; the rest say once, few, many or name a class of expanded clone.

DNA: TGTGCCACCGGGGGGCTCCGGGGCATAAACTATGGCTACACCTTC
CDR3: CATGGLRGINYGYTF
D: -
V: TRBV10-3
J: TRBJ1-2
size: few

DNA: TGTGCCAGCAGCTTGGTTGGCCAACTAGGTGGGACCCAGTACTTC
CDR3: CASSLVGQLGGTQYF
D: -
V: TRBV5-4
J: TRBJ2-5
size: -

DNA: TGTGCCAGCAGCCTATCAGGGGGTTTCTACAATGAGCAGTTCTTC
CDR3: CASSLSGGFYNEQFF
D: TRBD1
V: TRBV6-5
J: TRBJ2-1
size: -

DNA: TGTGCCAGCAGGGCTGGGACAGGGGGATCACCCCTCCACTTT
CDR3: CASRAGTGGSPLHF
D: TRBD1
V: TRBV28
J: TRBJ1-6
size: few

DNA: TGTGCCAGTAGTAGGACCGGGACTAGCGGGGGCCTCTCCCGGGAGCAGTACTTC
CDR3: CASSRTGTSGGLSREQYF
D: TRBD2
V: TRBV19
J: TRBJ2-7
size: few

DNA: TGCGCCAGCAGCCAATACAGGGGAGGAAGCAATCAGCCCCAGCATTTT
CDR3: CASSQYRGGSNQPQHF
D: TRBD1
V: TRBV4-1
J: TRBJ1-5
size: -

DNA: TGTGCCAGCAGCTTAGCGGGGGGTATACCGACAGATACGCAGTATTTT
CDR3: CASSLAGGIPTDTQYF
D: -
V: TRBV7-8
J: TRBJ2-3
size: few

DNA: TGTGCCAGCAGAAGATTTGCGGGACAGTACACTGAAGCTTTCTTT
CDR3: CASRRFAGQYTEAFF
D: TRBD1
V: TRBV2
J: TRBJ1-1
size: few

DNA: TGCGCCAGCAGCTTGGGGACTAGCCCTTACACAGATACGCAGTATTTT
CDR3: CASSLGTSPYTDTQYF
D: TRBD2
V: TRBV5-1
J: TRBJ2-3
size: few

DNA: TGTGCCACCAGCATCAACCTTCACCGGGAGCAGTTCTTC
CDR3: CATSINLHREQFF
D: -
V: TRBV15
J: TRBJ2-1
size: few

DNA: TGCGCCAGCAGCCAAGATCGCTTGGGCTACTATGGCTACACCTTC
CDR3: CASSQDRLGYYGYTF
D: -
V: TRBV4-3
J: TRBJ1-2
size: few

DNA: TGTGCCTGGAGCAACTTCCCAGGGGACACCGGGGAGCTGTTTTTT
CDR3: CAWSNFPGDTGELFF
D: -
V: TRBV30
J: TRBJ2-2
size: -

DNA: TGTGCCAGCAGTGAATCAGGGACAGGGCGGAGGAACTATGGCTACACCTTC
CDR3: CASSESGTGRRNYGYTF
D: TRBD1
V: TRBV25-1
J: TRBJ1-2
size: -

DNA: TGTGCCAGCAGTGGGAGGGTCCCTTATGAAAAACTGTTTTTT
CDR3: CASSGRVPYEKLFF
D: -
V: TRBV2
J: TRBJ1-4
size: few

DNA: TGTGCTAGTGGAGCCCCGCCGTCATATGGCTACACCTTC
CDR3: CASGAPPSYGYTF
D: -
V: TRBV12-5
J: TRBJ1-2
size: -

DNA: TGCAGCGTTCTTAGACTAGCGGGAACCGCTAGCACAGATACGCAGTATTTT
CDR3: CSVLRLAGTASTDTQYF
D: TRBD2
V: TRBV29-1
J: TRBJ2-3
size: -

DNA: TGTGCCAGCTCACCATGGGCTCGGACAGATACGCAGTATTTT
CDR3: CASSPWARTDTQYF
D: -
V: TRBV18
J: TRBJ2-3
size: -

DNA: TGTGCCAGCAGCTCTTCCGGGACTAGCCCCTACGAGCAGTACTTC
CDR3: CASSSSGTSPYEQYF
D: TRBD2
V: TRBV7-2
J: TRBJ2-7
size: -

DNA: TGTGCCAGTACCTATAAGTTCTCCTACAATGAGCAGTTCTTC
CDR3: CASTYKFSYNEQFF
D: -
V: TRBV19
J: TRBJ2-1
size: -

DNA: TGTGCCAGCAGCTTAACTGACTCCTACGAGCAGTACTTC
CDR3: CASSLTDSYEQYF
D: -
V: TRBV11-2
J: TRBJ2-7
size: few

DNA: TGTGCCAGCAGTTTAGGGACTAGCTACAATGAGCAGTTCTTC
CDR3: CASSLGTSYNEQFF
D: TRBD2
V: TRBV27
J: TRBJ2-1
size: -

DNA: TGCGCCAGCAGCCAAGACATAGACAGGGATGATCAGCCCCAGCATTTT
CDR3: CASSQDIDRDDQPQHF
D: TRBD1
V: TRBV4-3
J: TRBJ1-5
size: -

DNA: TGTGCCTGGACCACCCCCCGGGGGGATAATGAAAAACTGTTTTTT
CDR3: CAWTTPRGDNEKLFF
D: -
V: TRBV30
J: TRBJ1-4
size: few

DNA: TGTGCCAGCGGGGAAGCCCGACAGCCCACCATGAACACTGAAGCTTTCTTT
CDR3: CASGEARQPTMNTEAFF
D: -
V: TRBV2
J: TRBJ1-1
size: few

DNA: TGTGCCAGCAGCCAAGATAGGGCTAGCGGGAGATATGAGCAGTACTTC
CDR3: CASSQDRASGRYEQYF
D: TRBD2
V: TRBV4-2
J: TRBJ2-5
size: -

DNA: TGTGCCAGCTCACCGGTCCGGAGGGACTCTGAAGCTTTCTTT
CDR3: CASSPVRRDSEAFF
D: -
V: TRBV18
J: TRBJ1-1
size: -

DNA: TGTGCCAGCAGTTATATGGCGGGATATGGCTACACCTTC
CDR3: CASSYMAGYGYTF
D: -
V: TRBV6-5
J: TRBJ1-2
size: -

DNA: TGTGCCAGCAGCTTATCAGGCATAGCCTACGAGCAGTACTTC
CDR3: CASSLSGIAYEQYF
D: -
V: TRBV11-3
J: TRBJ2-7
size: few

DNA: TGTGCCAGCAGCTTAGAACTAGCGGGATATCCCGGGGAGCTGTTTTTT
CDR3: CASSLELAGYPGELFF
D: TRBD2
V: TRBV7-9
J: TRBJ2-2
size: -

DNA: TGTGCCAGCAGCGATTCCGCCTACAATGAGCAGTTCTTC
CDR3: CASSDSAYNEQFF
D: -
V: TRBV9
J: TRBJ2-1
size: -

DNA: TGTGCCAGCAGCTTGGCCGGGACAGGGTATAATTCACCCCTCCACTTT
CDR3: CASSLAGTGYNSPLHF
D: TRBD1
V: TRBV5-6
J: TRBJ1-6
size: few

DNA: TGTGCCAGCTCTCCTACCGTACTAGTAGCTGAGACCCAGTACTTC
CDR3: CASSPTVLVAETQYF
D: -
V: TRBV18
J: TRBJ2-5
size: -

DNA: TGTGCCAGCAGTGAACACAGGGATGGTACTGAAGCTTTCTTT
CDR3: CASSEHRDGTEAFF
D: -
V: TRBV6-1
J: TRBJ1-1
size: -

DNA: TGTGCCAGCAGCTTAACCAGGGGAGATAGTGCTTCACCCCTCCACTTT
CDR3: CASSLTRGDSASPLHF
D: -
V: TRBV7-2
J: TRBJ1-6
size: -

DNA: TGTGCCAGCAGCTTGGCCTTGGCGGCAAGCACAGATACGCAGTATTTT
CDR3: CASSLALAASTDTQYF
D: -
V: TRBV5-6
J: TRBJ2-3
size: -

DNA: TGTGCCAGCAGCTTAGTTGGCGACAGAGAAGCTTTCTTT
CDR3: CASSLVGDREAFF
D: -
V: TRBV11-2
J: TRBJ1-1
size: few

DNA: TGCGCCAGCAGTTCAAGGAGAGCGGCGGATACGCAGTATTTT
CDR3: CASSSRRAADTQYF
D: -
V: TRBV10-1
J: TRBJ2-3
size: few

DNA: TGTGCCAGCCTGAGCGGAGGTTATGGGTCTGATACGCAGTATTTT
CDR3: CASLSGGYGSDTQYF
D: -
V: TRBV28
J: TRBJ2-3
size: -

DNA: -
CDR3: CASSDFRGKSEAFF
D: -
V: TRBV10-1
J: TRBJ1-1
size: once

DNA: TGTGCCTGGAGCTCAAGAAACGTACGGGGCTACACCTTC
CDR3: CAWSSRNVRGYTF
D: -
V: TRBV30
J: TRBJ1-2
size: few

DNA: TGTGCCAGCAGCGAGGGACAGGGGGCAGGGGAGCAGTACTTC
CDR3: CASSEGQGAGEQYF
D: TRBD1
V: TRBV7-3
J: TRBJ2-7
size: -

DNA: TGCGCCAGCAGTGAGTGGGGACTAGCGAGCCACTACGAGCAGTACTTC
CDR3: CASSEWGLASHYEQYF
D: TRBD2
V: TRBV10-2
J: TRBJ2-7
size: few

DNA: TGTGCCAGCAGCCATAGGACAGGATGGGTGGCTAACTATGGCTACACCTTC
CDR3: CASSHRTGWVANYGYTF
D: TRBD1
V: TRBV14
J: TRBJ1-2
size: -

DNA: TGCAGCGTTGAAGTGACAGGGTTTGATGGCTACACCTTC
CDR3: CSVEVTGFDGYTF
D: TRBD1
V: TRBV29-1
J: TRBJ1-2
size: few

DNA: TGTGCCAGCACACCAACTAGCGGGAGTTCGGAGACCCAGTACTTC
CDR3: CASTPTSGSSETQYF
D: TRBD2
V: TRBV6-5
J: TRBJ2-5
size: -

DNA: TGTGCCAGCATCTCGCCCGTGCGGGGGTCCTACAATGAGCAGTTCTTC
CDR3: CASISPVRGSYNEQFF
D: TRBD2
V: TRBV5-6
J: TRBJ2-1
size: -

DNA: TGTGCCTGGAATGGCGGCGTGGGCACTGAAGCTTTCTTT
CDR3: CAWNGGVGTEAFF
D: -
V: TRBV30
J: TRBJ1-1
size: few

DNA: TGTGCCAGCAGCGGACAGGGTATCCACTATGGCTACACCTTC
CDR3: CASSGQGIHYGYTF
D: TRBD1
V: TRBV9
J: TRBJ1-2
size: -

DNA: TGTGCCAGCAGTTTCGGGGCGCGGGGCTACAATGAGCAGTTCTTC
CDR3: CASSFGARGYNEQFF
D: -
V: TRBV28
J: TRBJ2-1
size: few

DNA: TGTGCCACCAGCGCACGGACAGACGCCTACAATGAGCAGTTCTTC
CDR3: CATSARTDAYNEQFF
D: -
V: TRBV15
J: TRBJ2-1
size: few